Following are 11 T cell receptor beta chains from one sample sequenced in a study of shared clonotypes between healthy human individuals. Data came from immunoSEQ multiplex PCR; TCRdb stores just in-frame clones and leaves some out. The sample has roughly 1,500,000 clones; just under 99% are singletons. The sequencing input was naive CD4+ T cells sorted from blood. The sample's subset: CD45RA+ positively selected. These receptors were obtained from a man younger than 40 in good health.

V usage is TRBV18 and J usage is TRBJ1-2; D possibly corresponds to TRBD1 (5 bases). The V end was cut by 3 bases, the J end by 3 bases, with 14 bases between. In germline, CDR1 is KGHSH, CDR2 LQKENI. This CDR3 is built from 15 residues. CDR3 protein: CASSPPGTVHYGYTF. The CDR3 bases are TGTGCCAGCTCACCCCCAGGGACGGTTCACTATGGCTACACCTTC.

This sequence joins TRBV30 and TRBJ2-7, with 11 positions matching TRBD2. This CDR3 has 18 residues. The V segment lost 6 bases and the J segment 2 bases; nucleotides outside the gene matches: 18. Germline loops: CDR1 GTSNPN, CDR2 SVGIG (reference sequence). CDR3: CACKIAGHLTSGTYEQYF. The CDR3 DNA sequence: TGTGCCTGTAAGATTGCGGGACACTTGACTAGCGGGACCTACGAGCAGTACTTC.

Comment on this clone: This sample includes further DNA sequences coding for the same CDR3. The chain is built from TRBV18 and TRBJ2-5, with 14 bases matching TRBD2. This CDR3 region has 15 residues. The germline CDR1 and CDR2 sequences are KGHSH and LQKENI. V lost 3 bases to trimming and J lost 4 bases; unmatched junction nucleotides: 1. This CDR3 reads CASSPGTSGRETQYF. The CDR3 bases are TGTGCCAGCTCACCGGGGACTAGCGGGAGAGAGACCCAGTACTTC.

The rearrangement joins TRBV6-1 to TRBJ1-5, with D hard to call. V was clipped by 0 bases and J by 4 bases, with 7 bases between them. Germline CDR1 and CDR2: MNHNS and SASEGT. This CDR3 contains 14 residues. CDR3 loop: CASSEAGLNQPQHF. DNA for the CDR3: TGTGCCAGCAGTGAAGCGGGTTTAAATCAGCCCCAGCATTTT.

Concerning this clone: Other DNA sequences from this sample encode an identical CDR3 as well. The chain recombines TRBV29-1 with TRBJ1-2; TRBD1 matches at 8 bases. The CDR3 totals 12 residues. Germline V gives CDR1 SQVTM, CDR2 ANQGSEA. Trimming at V came to 6 bases and at J to 0 bases, leaving 0 bases not matched to a gene. This chain's CDR3 is CSVQGANYGYTF. The CDR3 bases are TGCAGCGTACAGGGGGCTAACTATGGCTACACCTTC.

The chain employs TRBV21-1 and TRBJ1-2. TRBV21-1 is a pseudogene locus. This CDR3 has 14 residues. Here the CDR3 reads CASSPIGASYGYTF. The DNA of the CDR3 is TGTGCCAGCAGCCCAATCGGGGCGAGCTATGGCTACACCTTC.

This clone was recorded only once. The V gene is TRBV25-1, the J gene TRBJ2-7; 7 nucleotides align to TRBD2. This CDR3 comprises 14 residues. Trimming at V came to 4 bases and at J to 5 bases, leaving 8 bases not matched to a gene. Germline CDR1 reads MGHDK; CDR2 reads SYGVNS. CDR3 sequence reads: CASSGVGRIHEQYF. The DNA of the CDR3 is TGTGCCAGCAGTGGGGTCGGGAGGATACACGAGCAGTACTTC.

The V and J genes are TRBV5-6 and TRBJ2-5; 9 nucleotides agree with TRBD2. The CDR3 covers 15 residues. V shed 4 bases and J 1 base; nucleotides not matched to a gene: 5. CDR1 and CDR2 from the germline V gene are SGHDT and YYEEEE. For the CDR3, the DNA is TGTGCCAGCAGCCCGTCTAGCGGGATCCAAGAGACCCAGTACTTC. Its protein is CASSPSSGIQETQYF.

The chain couples TRBV29-1 to TRBJ1-2; D is possibly TRBD1 (5 bases). The CDR3 is 14 amino acids. Looked up from germline, CDR1 is SQVTM and CDR2 is ANQGSEA. Trimming cost V 1 base and J 8 bases, with 17 bases left between them. The CDR3 bases are TGCAGCGTTGAAGGGCTCAGGGTCGTTGGCGGCTACACCTTC. Translated, it gives CSVEGLRVVGGYTF. Drawing the rest from reference TRBV29-1 and TRBJ1-2, the complete variable domain is SAVISQKPSRDICQRGTSLTIQCQVDSQVTMMFWYRQQPGQSLTLIATANQGSEATYESGFVIDKFPISRPNLTFSTLTVSNMSPEDSSIYLCSVEGLRVVGGYTFGSGTRLTVV.

The chain couples TRBV7-9 to TRBJ2-2; no clear D gene. In germline, CDR1 is SEHNR, CDR2 FQNEAQ (reference sequence). This CDR3 spans 10 amino acids. Trimming stripped 8 bases from V and 6 bases from J, with 4 bases between. CDR3 sequence reads: CASLAGELFF. Here the CDR3 DNA reads TGTGCCAGCCTTGCCGGGGAGCTGTTTTTT.

CDR3 in DNA: TGCGCCAGCAGAGAAGACTCTGGAAACACCATATATTTT. It encodes CASREDSGNTIYF. The chain links TRBV10-1 to TRBJ1-3; D is undetermined. CDR3 length: 13 amino acids. V lost 6 bases and J lost 0, with 6 bases in between. Germline V gives CDR1 WNHNN, CDR2 SYGVQD (reference sequence).